This T cell receptor beta chain stems from a study of Graves' ophthalmopathy and Graves' hyperthyroidism. Lactation, pregnancy, uncontrolled infections and other autoimmune diseases were all grounds for excluding patients. Orbital computed tomography, thyroid ultrasound, TRAb, serum thyroxine and clinical symptoms formed the basis of diagnosis. This clonotype is classed as medium-sized (0.01 to 0.1%). V shed 1 base and J shed 2 bases, with 23 bases lying between them. Germline V gene data show CDR1 as DFQATT and CDR2 as SNEGSKA (reference sequence). This CDR3 comprises 18 residues. The authors amplified TCR beta CDR3 regions from RNA transcripts. First-round RT-PCR relied on HTBI primers, and a second-round multiplex PCR came next. TCRdb re-called the multiplex PCR reads with MiXCR, one entry per CDR3 protein. Of hundreds of thousands of distinct CDR3 sequences in the sample, 20% to 25% are singletons; the top ten hold under 3.5%.

The specimen was peripheral blood. This TCR was sampled from a woman aged 18-29 years with stable Graves' hyperthyroidism. The chain couples TRBV20-1 to TRBJ2-5; weak D call: TRBD1 (5 bases). The CDR3 loop is CSARVYPPLTAPQETQYF. The CDR3 DNA sequence: TGCAGTGCTAGAGTTTATCCCCCGTTGACAGCCCCGCAAGAGACCCAGTACTTC.